This section outlines one TCR beta chain sequence together with its context. The germline gives CDR1 ENHRY, CDR2 SYGVKD. With 10 bases removed from V and 1 base from J, the gap between germline ends came to 17 bases. The CDR3 contains 15 residues. The data were obtained in a study of blood T cell repertoires in COVID-19. Study overall: Samples representing acute and convalescent COVID-19 were sourced from the United States, Italy and Spain. Sample material is recorded as cDNA or gDNA derived from T cells, B-cell-depleted T cells, or PBMCs.

Only in-frame clones appear in the TCRdb table, and some are missing; sequencing was by immunoSEQ multiplex PCR. The repertoire has approximately 200,000 clones, around 88% of them found once; the top ten carry about 1.5%. The TCR originated in a man aged 18-30 years with active or convalescent COVID-19. The V and J genes are TRBV10-3 and TRBJ1-5; maybe TRBD1 (6 bases). The sample consisted of peripheral blood. DNA for the CDR3: TGTGCCACCCGACTGGACAGTAACAGCAATCAGCCCCAGCATTTT. This translates into CATRLDSNSNQPQHF.